A single sample gave rise to the 11 T cell receptor beta chains below, sequenced in a study of regulatory T cells in long-lasting Graves disease. The TCR beta library used iRepertoire HTBI primers with Arm-PCR amplification of CDR3. TCRdb independently ran MiXCR on the multiplex PCR reads; one entry per CDR3 protein. There are 250,000 or so distinct CDR3 sequences in the sample; 15% to 20% occur only once, and around 15% lies in the top ten. As for time point: newly diagnosed GD, antithyroid drugs for less than 3 months. Researchers made the TCR library from RNA that was extracted from PBMCs. These data were likewise used in another study, on T cells in Graves' hyperthyroidism and ophthalmopathy.

Sample: peripheral blood mononuclear cells (PBMCs), taken at new diagnosis, from a patient treated with antithyroid drugs. The receptors were sampled from a woman aged 25 to 39 with Graves disease.

This clonotype has ten or more counts. This chain links TRBV29-1 with TRBJ2-5; the D is unclear. There are 14 residues in the CDR3. The germline V gene has CDR1 SQVTM and CDR2 ANQGSEA. Trimming left V 2 bases short and J 0 bases short, with 10 bases between. The CDR3 DNA is TGCAGCGTTGAACGGAGAAGCTACCAAGAGACCCAGTACTTC. Encoded protein: CSVERRSYQETQYF.

As regards this clonotype: A much larger clonotype is one base distant, so this may be a read error. The chain recombines TRBV18 with TRBJ2-7, with D unclear. V lost 7 bases to trimming and J lost 6 bases, with 13 bases between them. The germline V gene has CDR1 KGHSH and CDR2 LQKENI. This CDR3 spans 12 amino acids. The chain's CDR3 is CASLPDHREQYF. In nucleotides, the CDR3 is TGTGCCAGCTTACCCGACCACCGCGAGCAGTACTTC.

This clonotype has ten or more counts. The genes are TRBV6-1 and TRBJ1-2; no clear D gene. Germline V lookup: CDR1 MNHNS, CDR2 SASEGT. The ends were cut back, 6 bases at V and 3 bases at J, with 11 bases in the middle. This CDR3 spans 13 amino acids. The CDR3 sequence: CASRTTPDYGYTF. Here the CDR3 DNA reads TGTGCCAGCAGGACAACCCCGGACTATGGCTACACCTTC.

This clonotype showed up many times. The V gene is TRBV18, the J gene TRBJ1-5; unclear D gene. The CDR3 totals 13 residues. Trimming stripped 6 bases from V and 14 bases from J, with 20 bases between. CDR1 is KGHSH and CDR2 is LQKENI in the germline V gene. The CDR3 reads CASSLQAASHEHF. CDR3 in DNA: TGTGCCAGCTCCCTTCAGGCGGCGTCCCATGAGCATTTT.

This clonotype has at least ten counts. The genes are TRBV29-1 and TRBJ2-3; the match to TRBD2 covers 8 bases. V lost 8 bases to trimming and J lost 3 bases; unmatched junction nucleotides: 4. The CDR3 covers 12 residues. Germline-derived CDR1 and CDR2 are SQVTM and ANQGSEA. The CDR3 protein is CSSGGGTDTQYF. For the CDR3, the DNA is TGCAGCTCCGGGGGGGGTACAGATACGCAGTATTTT.

This clonotype has ten or more counts. Here the CDR3 DNA reads TGTGCCAGCAAACCTGAGATGAACACTGAAGCTTTCTTT. Its protein is CASKPEMNTEAFF. This chain connects TRBV2 to TRBJ1-1, with D unresolved. Trimming pared 7 bases from V and 0 bases from J, leaving 9 bases between. Germline CDR1 SNHLY, CDR2 FYNNEI. CDR3 length equals 13 residues.

This clonotype appeared a few times. The CDR3 sequence: CASSLEAGWGANVLTF. The DNA of the CDR3 is TGCGCCAGCAGCTTGGAGGCCGGGTGGGGGGCCAACGTCCTGACTTTC. The V and J genes are TRBV5-1 and TRBJ2-6; D is unclear. V lost 0 bases and J lost 4, with 11 bases in between. CDR1 and CDR2 (germline): SGHRS, YFSETQ. This CDR3 is 16 amino acids long.

This clonotype has a handful of counts. The chain uses TRBV9 and TRBJ1-1; TRBD1 matches 7 bases. The CDR3 runs 14 residues. Per germline, CDR1 SGDLS and CDR2 YYNGEE. Trimming cost V 3 bases and J 1 base; bases outside gene matches: 3. CDR3 sequence: CASSAGQPNTEAFF. The CDR3, as DNA: TGTGCCAGCAGCGCGGGACAGCCGAACACTGAAGCTTTCTTT.

The chain combines TRBV15 with TRBJ1-5; maybe TRBD1 (5 bases). CDR1 LNHNV and CDR2 YYDKDF come from the germline V gene (reference sequence). The V gene lost 0 bases and the J gene lost 7 bases, with 13 bases spanning the gap. This CDR3 region has 15 residues. The CDR3 sequence is CATSRDPGGGQPQHF. CDR3 sequence (DNA): TGTGCCACCAGCAGAGATCCTGGGGGAGGACAGCCCCAGCATTTT.

As concerns this clonotype: This likely reflects a read error, since a far larger clone is one base away. The chain links TRBV11-1 to TRBJ2-1; D possibly corresponds to TRBD2 (5 bases). The CDR3 contains 15 residues. Germline lookup yields CDR1 SGHAT and CDR2 FQDESV (reference sequence). Trimming stripped 2 bases from V and 10 bases from J, with 18 bases between. CDR3 sequence (DNA): TGTGCCAGCAGCTTAATGGCATCGGAAGACTACGAGCAGTTCTTC. Translation gives CASSLMASEDYEQFF.

This clonotype was seen ten or more times. At one end the junction does not follow the germline gene, possibly because of a read error. V and J are TRBV2 and TRBJ1-2; D unclear. From germline, CDR1 is SNHLY and CDR2 FYNNEI. The CDR3 sequence is 15 residues long. CDR3 sequence reads: CASSGEGPGYYGYTF. CDR3 in DNA: TGTGCCAGTAGTGGGGAGGGTCCAGGCTACTATGGCTACACCTTC.